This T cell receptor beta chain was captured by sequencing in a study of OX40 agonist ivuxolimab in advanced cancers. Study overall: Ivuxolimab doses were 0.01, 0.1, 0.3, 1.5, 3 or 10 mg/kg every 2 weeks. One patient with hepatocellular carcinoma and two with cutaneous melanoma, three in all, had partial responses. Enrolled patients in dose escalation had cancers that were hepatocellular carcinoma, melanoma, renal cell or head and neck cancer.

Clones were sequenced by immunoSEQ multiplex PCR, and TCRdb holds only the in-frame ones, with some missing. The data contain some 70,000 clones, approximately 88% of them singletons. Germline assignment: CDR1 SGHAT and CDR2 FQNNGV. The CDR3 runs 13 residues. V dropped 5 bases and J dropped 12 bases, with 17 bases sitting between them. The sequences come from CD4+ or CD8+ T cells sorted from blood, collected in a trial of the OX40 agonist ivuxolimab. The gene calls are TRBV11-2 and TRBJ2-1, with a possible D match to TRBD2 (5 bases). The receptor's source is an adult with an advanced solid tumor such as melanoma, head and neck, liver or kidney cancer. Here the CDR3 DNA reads TGTGCCAGCAGCCCTCAACTAGAAGATGTGCAGTTCTTC. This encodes CASSPQLEDVQFF. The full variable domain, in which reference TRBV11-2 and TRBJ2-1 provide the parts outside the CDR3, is EAGVAQSPRYKIIEKRQSVAFWCNPISGHATLYWYQQILGQGPKLLIQFQNNGVVDDSQLPKDRFSAERLKGVDSTLKIQPAKLEDSAVYLCASSPQLEDVQFFGPGTRLTVL.